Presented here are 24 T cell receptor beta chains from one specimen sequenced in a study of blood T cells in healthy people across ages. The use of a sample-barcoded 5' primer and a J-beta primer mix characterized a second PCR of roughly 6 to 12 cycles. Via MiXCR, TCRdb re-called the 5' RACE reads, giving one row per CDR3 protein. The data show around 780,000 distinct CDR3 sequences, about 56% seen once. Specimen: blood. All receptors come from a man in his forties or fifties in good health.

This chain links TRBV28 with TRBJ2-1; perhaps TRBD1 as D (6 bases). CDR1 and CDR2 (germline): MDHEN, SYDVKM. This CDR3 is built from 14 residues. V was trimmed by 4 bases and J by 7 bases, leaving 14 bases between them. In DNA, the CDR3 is TGTGCCAGCAGTTCACAGGGTGCAACTAATGAGCAGTTCTTC. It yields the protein CASSSQGATNEQFF.

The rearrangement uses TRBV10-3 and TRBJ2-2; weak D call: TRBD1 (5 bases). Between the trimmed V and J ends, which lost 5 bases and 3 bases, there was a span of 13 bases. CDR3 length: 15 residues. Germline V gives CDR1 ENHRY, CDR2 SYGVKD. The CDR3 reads CAISRQQGDTGELFF. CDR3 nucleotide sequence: TGTGCCATCAGTAGACAGCAAGGGGACACCGGGGAGCTGTTTTTT.

The CDR3 loop is CAWSAGQGVYGYTF. The CDR3 nucleotides read TGTGCCTGGAGTGCTGGACAGGGGGTCTATGGCTACACCTTC. The chain recombines TRBV30 with TRBJ1-2; 10 nucleotides line up with TRBD1. V gave up 1 base and J gave up 4 bases; unmatched junction bases: 3. The CDR3 runs 14 residues. Germline V gives CDR1 GTSNPN, CDR2 SVGIG (reference sequence).

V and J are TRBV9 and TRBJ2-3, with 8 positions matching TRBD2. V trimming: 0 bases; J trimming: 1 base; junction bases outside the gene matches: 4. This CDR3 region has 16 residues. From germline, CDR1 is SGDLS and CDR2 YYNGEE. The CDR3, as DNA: TGTGCCAGCAGCGTAGCAGCGGGAGCCCGCACAGATACGCAGTATTTT. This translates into CASSVAAGARTDTQYF.

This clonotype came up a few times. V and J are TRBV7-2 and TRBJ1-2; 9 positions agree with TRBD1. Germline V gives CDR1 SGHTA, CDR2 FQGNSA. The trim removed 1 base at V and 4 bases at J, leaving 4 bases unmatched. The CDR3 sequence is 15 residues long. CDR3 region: CASSLEQGAVYGYTF. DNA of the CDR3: TGTGCCAGCAGCTTAGAACAGGGGGCTGTCTATGGCTACACCTTC.

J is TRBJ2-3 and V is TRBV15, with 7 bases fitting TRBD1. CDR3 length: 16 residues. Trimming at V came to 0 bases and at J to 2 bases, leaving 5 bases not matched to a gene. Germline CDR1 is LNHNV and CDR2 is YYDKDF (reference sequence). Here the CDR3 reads CATSRDRQGVTDTQYF. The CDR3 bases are TGTGCCACCAGCAGAGATCGCCAGGGGGTCACAGATACGCAGTATTTT.

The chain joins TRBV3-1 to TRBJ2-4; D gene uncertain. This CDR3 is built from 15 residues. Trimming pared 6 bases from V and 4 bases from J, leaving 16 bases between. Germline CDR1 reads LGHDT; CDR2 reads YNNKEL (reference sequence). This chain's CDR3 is CASSFGSGGKNIQYF. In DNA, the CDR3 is TGTGCCAGCAGTTTTGGATCCGGCGGAAAAAACATTCAGTACTTC.

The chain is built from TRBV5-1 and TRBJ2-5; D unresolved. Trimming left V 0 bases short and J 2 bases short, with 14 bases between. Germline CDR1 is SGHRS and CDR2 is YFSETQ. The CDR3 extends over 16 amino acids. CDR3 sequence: CASSLGRQAKQETQYF. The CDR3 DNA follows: TGCGCCAGCAGCTTGGGTCGGCAGGCGAAACAAGAGACCCAGTACTTC.

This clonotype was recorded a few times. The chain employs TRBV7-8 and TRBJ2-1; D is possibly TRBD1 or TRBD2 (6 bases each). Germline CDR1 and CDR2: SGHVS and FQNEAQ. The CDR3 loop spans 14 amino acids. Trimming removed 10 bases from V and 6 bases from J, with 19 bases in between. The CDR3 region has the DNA TGTGCCACCCTAATCTCGGGGGCTGGCAATGAGCAGTTCTTC. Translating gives CATLISGAGNEQFF.

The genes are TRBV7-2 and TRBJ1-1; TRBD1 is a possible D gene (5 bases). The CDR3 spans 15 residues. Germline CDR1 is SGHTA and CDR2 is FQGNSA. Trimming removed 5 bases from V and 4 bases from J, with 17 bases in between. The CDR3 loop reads CASSPLLAGPTEAFF. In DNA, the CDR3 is TGTGCCAGCAGCCCACTCTTGGCAGGGCCCACTGAAGCTTTCTTT. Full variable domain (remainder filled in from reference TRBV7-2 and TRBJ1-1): GAGVSQSPSNKVTEKGKDVELRCDPISGHTALYWYRQSLGQGLEFLIYFQGNSAPDKSGLPSDRFSAERTGGSVSTLTIQRTQQEDSAVYLCASSPLLAGPTEAFFGQGTRLTVV.

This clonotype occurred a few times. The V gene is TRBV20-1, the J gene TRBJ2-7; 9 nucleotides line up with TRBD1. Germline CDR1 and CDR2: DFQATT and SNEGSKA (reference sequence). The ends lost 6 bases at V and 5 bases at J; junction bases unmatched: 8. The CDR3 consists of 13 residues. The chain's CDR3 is CSANTGGVHEQYF. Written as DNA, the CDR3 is TGCAGTGCAAACACAGGGGGCGTCCACGAGCAGTACTTC.

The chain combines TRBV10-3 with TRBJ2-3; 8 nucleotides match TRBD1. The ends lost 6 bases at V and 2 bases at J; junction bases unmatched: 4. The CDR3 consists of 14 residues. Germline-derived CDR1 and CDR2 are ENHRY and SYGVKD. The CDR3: CAIRRTGNTDTQYF. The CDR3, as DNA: TGTGCCATCAGGCGGACAGGGAACACAGATACGCAGTATTTT.

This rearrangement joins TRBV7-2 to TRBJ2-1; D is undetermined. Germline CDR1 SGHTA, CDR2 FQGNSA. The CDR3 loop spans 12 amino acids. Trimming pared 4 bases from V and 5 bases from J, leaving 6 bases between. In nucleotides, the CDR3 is TGTGCCAGCAGCTCAACCAACAATGAGCAGTTCTTC. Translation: CASSSTNNEQFF.

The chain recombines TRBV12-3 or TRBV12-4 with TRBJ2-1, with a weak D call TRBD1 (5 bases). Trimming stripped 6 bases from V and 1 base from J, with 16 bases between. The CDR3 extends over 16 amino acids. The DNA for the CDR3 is TGTGCCAGCAGGCCCACCTGGGGCCTATCCTACAATGAGCAGTTCTTC. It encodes CASRPTWGLSYNEQFF.

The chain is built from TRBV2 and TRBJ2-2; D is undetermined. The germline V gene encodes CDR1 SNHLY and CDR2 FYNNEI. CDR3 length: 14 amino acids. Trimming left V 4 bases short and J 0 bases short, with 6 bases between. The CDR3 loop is CASSVGSNTGELFF. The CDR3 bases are TGTGCCAGCAGTGTCGGATCGAACACCGGGGAGCTGTTTTTT.

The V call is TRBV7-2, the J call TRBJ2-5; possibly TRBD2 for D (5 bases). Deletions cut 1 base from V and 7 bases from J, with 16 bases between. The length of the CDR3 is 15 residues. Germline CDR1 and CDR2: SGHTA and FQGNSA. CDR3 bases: TGTGCCAGCAGCTTAGATAGGAGGCGGTTTGGGACCCAGTACTTC. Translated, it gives CASSLDRRRFGTQYF.

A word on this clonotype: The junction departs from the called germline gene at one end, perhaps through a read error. The CDR3 DNA is TGTGCCAGTACCAACTCCCACAATGAGCAGTTCTTC. It encodes CASTNSHNEQFF. The V and J genes are TRBV7-8 and TRBJ2-1; the D is unclear. In germline, CDR1 is SGHVS, CDR2 FQNEAQ. The CDR3 consists of 12 residues.

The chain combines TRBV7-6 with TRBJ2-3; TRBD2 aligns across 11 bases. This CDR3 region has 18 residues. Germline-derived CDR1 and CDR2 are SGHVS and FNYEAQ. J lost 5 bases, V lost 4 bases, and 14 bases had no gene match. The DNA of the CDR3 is TGTGCCAGCAGCTCTACTAGCGGGAGTGGTGCGGGTAGAGATACGCAGTATTTT. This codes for CASSSTSGSGAGRDTQYF.

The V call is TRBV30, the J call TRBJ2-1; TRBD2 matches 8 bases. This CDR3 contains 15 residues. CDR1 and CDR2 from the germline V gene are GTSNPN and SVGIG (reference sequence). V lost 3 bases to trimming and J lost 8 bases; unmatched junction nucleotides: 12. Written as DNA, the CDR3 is TGTGCCTGGAGCGAGAGCGGGGGACTGGACCATGAGCAGTTCTTC. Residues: CAWSESGGLDHEQFF.

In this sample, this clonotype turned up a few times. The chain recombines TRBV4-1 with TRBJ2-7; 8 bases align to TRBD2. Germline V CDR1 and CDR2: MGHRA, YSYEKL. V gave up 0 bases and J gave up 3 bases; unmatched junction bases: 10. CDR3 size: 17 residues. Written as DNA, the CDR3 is TGCGCCAGCAGCCAAGATGGGTTAGGAGCGGGGGTCTACGAGCAGTACTTC. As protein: CASSQDGLGAGVYEQYF.

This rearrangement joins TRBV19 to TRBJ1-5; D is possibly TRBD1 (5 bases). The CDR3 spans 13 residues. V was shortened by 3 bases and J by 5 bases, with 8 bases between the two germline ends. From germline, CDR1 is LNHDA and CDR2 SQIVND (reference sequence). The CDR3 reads CASSIRADQPQHF. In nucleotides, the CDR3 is TGTGCCAGTAGTATCAGGGCCGATCAGCCCCAGCATTTT.

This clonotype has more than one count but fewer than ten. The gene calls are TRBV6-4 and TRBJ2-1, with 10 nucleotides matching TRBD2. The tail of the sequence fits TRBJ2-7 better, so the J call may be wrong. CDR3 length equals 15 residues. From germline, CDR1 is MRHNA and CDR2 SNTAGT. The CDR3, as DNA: TGTGCCAGCAGTGTAGCGGGAGGATCCTACAATGAGCAGTACTTC. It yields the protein CASSVAGGSYNEQYF.

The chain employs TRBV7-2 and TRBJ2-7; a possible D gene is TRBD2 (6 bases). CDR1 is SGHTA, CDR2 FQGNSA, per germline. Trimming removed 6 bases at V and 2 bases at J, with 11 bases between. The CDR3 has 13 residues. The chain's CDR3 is CASRVGSTYEQYF. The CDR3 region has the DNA TGTGCCAGCAGGGTCGGGAGTACCTACGAGCAGTACTTC.

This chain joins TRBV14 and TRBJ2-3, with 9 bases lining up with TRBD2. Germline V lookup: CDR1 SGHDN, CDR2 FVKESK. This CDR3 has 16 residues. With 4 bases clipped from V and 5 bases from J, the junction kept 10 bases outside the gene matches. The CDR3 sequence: CASSPRVAGAIDTQYF. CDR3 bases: TGTGCCAGCAGCCCCCGGGTAGCGGGAGCCATAGATACGCAGTATTTT.